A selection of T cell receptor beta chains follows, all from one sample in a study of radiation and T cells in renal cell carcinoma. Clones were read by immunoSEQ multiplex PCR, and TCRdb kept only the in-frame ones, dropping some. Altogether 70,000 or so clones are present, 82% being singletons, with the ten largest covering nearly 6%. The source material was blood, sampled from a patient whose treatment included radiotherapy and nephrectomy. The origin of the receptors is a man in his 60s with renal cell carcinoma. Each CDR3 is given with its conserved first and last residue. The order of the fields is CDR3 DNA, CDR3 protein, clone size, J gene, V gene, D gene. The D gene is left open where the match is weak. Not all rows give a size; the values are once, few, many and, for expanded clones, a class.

TGTGCCAGCAGCCCAGAGGGAGGGGATCGAGAGACCCAGTACTTC | CASSPEGGDRETQYF | few | TRBJ2-5 | TRBV9 | TRBD2
TGTGCCAGCAGCCCAGACCGGGGACGAGGGTCCTACAATGAGCAGTTCTTC | CASSPDRGRGSYNEQFF | . | TRBJ2-1 | TRBV7-9 | .
TGTGCCAGCAGAGCCTCAGGGTCGGATGAGCAGTTCTTC | CASRASGSDEQFF | . | TRBJ2-1 | TRBV7-9 | .
TGTGCCAGCAGTTCGGGCAGGCTGTTCTTC | CASSSGRLFF | . | TRBJ2-1 | TRBV6-5 | .
TGTGCCAGCAGCTTAGGCCCGAGTTTCACAGATACGCAGTATTTT | CASSLGPSFTDTQYF | . | TRBJ2-3 | TRBV13 | .
TGTGCCAGTAGTCCCCCTGGCGGACGGCTGAACACTGAAGCTTTCTTT | CASSPPGGRLNTEAFF | medium-sized | TRBJ1-1 | TRBV19 | .
TGCAGCGTTGGGCGCGGGAGCCAATACGAGCAGTACTTC | CSVGRGSQYEQYF | . | TRBJ2-7 | TRBV29-1 | TRBD2
TGTGCCAGCAGCTTAGCGCCCCTCTACAATGAGCAGTTCTTC | CASSLAPLYNEQFF | . | TRBJ2-1 | TRBV11-3 | .
TGTGCCAGCAGATTACGGGGGACGGATAACTATGGCTACACCTTC | CASRLRGTDNYGYTF | . | TRBJ1-2 | TRBV5-8 | .
TGTGCCAGCAGCAATATAGTCTCTGGGGCCAACGTCCTGACTTTC | CASSNIVSGANVLTF | . | TRBJ2-6 | TRBV9 | .
TGTGCCAGCGGGACAGGGGGCTTTTCCTACGAGCAGTACTTC | CASGTGGFSYEQYF | few | TRBJ2-7 | TRBV7-9 | TRBD1
TGTGCCAGCAGTGAGGGACAGGGCAGGGTTAATGAAAAACTGTTTTTT | CASSEGQGRVNEKLFF | . | TRBJ1-4 | TRBV5-4 | TRBD1
TGCGCCAGCAGCCGACGGACAGGCGGGAACACTGAAGCTTTCTTT | CASSRRTGGNTEAFF | . | TRBJ1-1 | TRBV4-1 | TRBD1
TGTGCCAGCCAAGGGACTAGCGCCGATCGGGAGACCCAGTACTTC | CASQGTSADRETQYF | . | TRBJ2-5 | TRBV28 | TRBD2
TGTGCCAGTAGCCCCAGGGGGACAGGGGGCTGGATCGATCAGCCCCAGCATTTT | CASSPRGTGGWIDQPQHF | . | TRBJ1-5 | TRBV19 | TRBD1
TGTGCCAGCAGCTCCTTGAGCGGGACTAGCATGACAGATACGCAGTATTTT | CASSSLSGTSMTDTQYF | . | TRBJ2-3 | TRBV11-2 | TRBD2
TGTGCCAGCAGTGAGGGACAGGGAGGGGAAAAACTGTTTTTT | CASSEGQGGEKLFF | . | TRBJ1-4 | TRBV6-1 | TRBD1
TGTGCCAGCAGCTTATTGTCCGGGATGAACACTGAAGCTTTCTTT | CASSLLSGMNTEAFF | . | TRBJ1-1 | TRBV11-2 | .
TGTGCCAGCAGCACTTCAACTAGCACAGATACGCAGTATTTT | CASSTSTSTDTQYF | . | TRBJ2-3 | TRBV5-8 | .
TGTGCCAGTAGCCTGACTCAAAACACCGGGGAGCTGTTTTTT | CASSLTQNTGELFF | . | TRBJ2-2 | TRBV19 | .
TGCGCCAGCAGCCGTACGCAGGGAACCGGGGCCAACGTCCTGACTTTC | CASSRTQGTGANVLTF | few | TRBJ2-6 | TRBV5-1 | .
TGTGCCATCAGATTAGCGGGAGGGCCGGGGGATACGCAGTATTTT | CAIRLAGGPGDTQYF | . | TRBJ2-3 | TRBV10-3 | TRBD2
TGTGCCAGCAGCTTGGTTTTTGGCGGGAGGTCGGAGCAGTTCTTC | CASSLVFGGRSEQFF | . | TRBJ2-1 | TRBV7-2 | TRBD2
TGTGCCAGCAGCTTAGGGGCTCGGACTAGCGGAAGCAATGAGCAGTTCTTC | CASSLGARTSGSNEQFF | once | TRBJ2-1 | TRBV7-2 | TRBD2
TGCAGCGTTGGGGCTGGGGCCTTCACAGATACGCAGTATTTT | CSVGAGAFTDTQYF | . | TRBJ2-3 | TRBV29-1 | .
TGTGCCAGCAGCTCGGACTGGACCAAATACAATGAGCAGTTCTTC | CASSSDWTKYNEQFF | . | TRBJ2-1 | TRBV7-9 | .
TGTGCCAGCAGTTTTAAGACAGCGGGGAATGAAGCTTTCTTT | CASSFKTAGNEAFF | . | TRBJ1-1 | TRBV28 | .
TGTGCCAGCAGCAAAGCTGGACGGGAGGGCTCCTACAATGAGCAGTTCTTC | CASSKAGREGSYNEQFF | . | TRBJ2-1 | TRBV21-1 | .